The 31 T cell receptor beta chains presented below share a single source sample, sequenced in a study of T cell responses to AZD1222 COVID-19 vaccine. TCRdb's copy holds only in-frame clones and misses some; the assay was immunoSEQ multiplex PCR. The sample yields 90,000 to 150,000 clones, roughly 90% seen once. The sample here was peripheral blood, taken on day 0 of AZD1222 vaccination. Receptor source: an adult in good health.

This sequence joins TRBV19 and TRBJ1-1; D not resolved. CDR1 and CDR2 from the germline V gene are LNHDA and SQIVND (reference sequence). This CDR3 comprises 13 residues. V dropped 4 bases and J dropped 0 bases, with 6 bases sitting between them. CDR3 protein: CASSTRMNTEAFF. The CDR3 bases are TGTGCCAGTAGTACCAGAATGAACACTGAAGCTTTCTTT. Using reference TRBV19 and TRBJ1-1 for the parts outside the CDR3, the full variable domain is DGGITQSPKYLFRKEGQNVTLSCEQNLNHDAMYWYRQDPGQGLRLIYYSQIVNDFQKGDIAEGYSVSREKKESFPLTVTSAQKNPTAFYLCASSTRMNTEAFFGQGTRLTVV.

This sequence joins TRBV18 and TRBJ2-3; a possible D gene is TRBD2 (6 bases). The V end was cut by 4 bases, the J end by 4 bases, with 12 bases between. The CDR3 totals 14 residues. Germline CDR1 KGHSH, CDR2 LQKENI. As DNA, the CDR3 is TGTGCCAGCTCACAGGCGGGACGACCAGATACGCAGTATTTT. Translation: CASSQAGRPDTQYF.

This clone occurred once. CDR3 region: CASTIRDLNQPQHF. CDR3 nucleotides: TGTGCCAGTACAATCCGGGACTTAAATCAGCCCCAGCATTTT. J is TRBJ1-5 and V is TRBV19; D might be TRBD1 (5 bases). Trimming left V 7 bases short and J 4 bases short, with 14 bases between. Germline assignment: CDR1 LNHDA and CDR2 SQIVND (reference sequence). The CDR3 length is 14 residues.

This clone was detected only once. The V gene is TRBV5-4, the J gene TRBJ2-3; the D gene is possibly TRBD2 (5 bases). The CDR3 consists of 15 residues. Germline V gene sequence: CDR1 SGHNT, CDR2 YYREEE (reference sequence). V gave up 3 bases and J gave up 4 bases, with 15 bases separating them. This CDR3 reads CASSWTPHTPDTQYF. The CDR3 DNA sequence: TGTGCCAGCAGCTGGACTCCCCACACCCCAGATACGCAGTATTTT.

The J gene is TRBJ1-2, the V gene TRBV6-1, with TRBD1 as a possible D gene (5 bases). Germline values: CDR1 MNHNS, CDR2 SASEGT. V was pared by 3 bases and J by 7 bases, with 12 bases between. The CDR3 has 13 amino acids. This chain's CDR3 is CASSEGRWGGYTF. The CDR3 nucleotides are TGTGCCAGCAGTGAGGGACGATGGGGTGGCTACACCTTC.

CDR3: CASRTGTGNYGYTF. CDR3 DNA: TGTGCCAGCAGGACCGGGACAGGGAACTATGGCTACACCTTC. This chain connects TRBV28 to TRBJ1-2; TRBD1 aligns across 9 bases. The CDR3 runs 14 residues. CDR1 MDHEN and CDR2 SYDVKM come from the germline V gene. V shed 6 bases, J shed 2 bases, and the junction held 4 bases outside the gene matches.

The rearrangement links TRBV5-6 to TRBJ2-1; 7 positions agree with TRBD1. V shed 2 bases, J shed 5 bases, and the junction held 4 bases outside the gene matches. Looked up from germline, CDR1 is SGHDT and CDR2 is YYEEEE. This CDR3 is 14 amino acids long. The chain's CDR3 is CASSFGTDNNEQFF. DNA of the CDR3: TGTGCCAGCAGCTTCGGGACAGACAACAATGAGCAGTTCTTC.

The chain links TRBV11-3 to TRBJ2-1, with TRBD2 matching over 14 bases. J was trimmed by 0 bases and V by 1 base; bases with no gene match: 2. This CDR3 has 18 residues. Looked up from germline, CDR1 is SGHNT and CDR2 is YENEEA. CDR3 nucleotides: TGTGCCAGCAGCTTAGCGACTAGCGGGAGGGCCTCCTACAATGAGCAGTTCTTC. This translates into CASSLATSGRASYNEQFF. Full variable domain (outside the CDR3, taken from reference TRBV11-3 and TRBJ2-1): EAGVVQSPRYKIIEKKQPVAFWCNPISGHNTLYWYLQNLGQGPELLIRYENEEAVDDSQLPKDRFSAERLKGVDSTLKIQPAELGDSAVYLCASSLATSGRASYNEQFFGPGTRLTVL.

This clone is a singleton in its sample. The chain combines TRBV15 with TRBJ1-1; no definite D call. Trimming took off 0 bases at V and 6 bases at J, with 11 bases between the two ends. There are 14 residues in the CDR3. CDR1 is LNHNV and CDR2 is YYDKDF in the germline V gene (reference sequence). The CDR3 sequence is CATSRDRARAEAFF. The CDR3 DNA is TGTGCCACCAGCAGAGACCGGGCCAGAGCTGAAGCTTTCTTT.

The count of this clone is one. The chain employs TRBV7-9 and TRBJ2-2, with TRBD2 as a possible D gene (5 bases). The CDR3 sequence is 11 residues long. The germline CDR1 and CDR2 sequences are SEHNR and FQNEAQ (reference sequence). V lost 10 bases and J lost 6, with 9 bases in between. The CDR3, as DNA: TGTGCCACCCTGGAGGCCGGGGAGCTGTTTTTT. Translation gives CATLEAGELFF. Full variable domain (outside the CDR3, taken from reference TRBV7-9 and TRBJ2-2): DTGVSQNPRHKITKRGQNVTFRCDPISEHNRLYWYRQTLGQGPEFLTYFQNEAQLEKSRLLSDRFSAERPKGSFSTLEIQRTEQGDSAMYLCATLEAGELFFGEGSRLTVL.

This rearrangement joins TRBV27 to TRBJ1-1; D is unresolved. Trimming took 2 bases from V and 6 from J, leaving 13 bases between them. CDR1 and CDR2 from the germline V gene are MNHEY and SMNVEV (reference sequence). The CDR3 covers 14 residues. The CDR3 DNA reads TGTGCCAGCAGTTTAAGAGGGTTTGGGGCTGAAGCTTTCTTT. Translated, it gives CASSLRGFGAEAFF.

CDR3 nucleotide sequence: TGTGCCAGCAGTTTATCCCCACTAGTTAGAGGCGGGGAGCTGTTTTTT. This codes for CASSLSPLVRGGELFF. The chain uses TRBV27 and TRBJ2-2; possibly TRBD2 for D (5 bases). The V end lost 0 bases, the J end lost 7 bases, and 15 bases lay between the germline ends. The CDR3 runs to 16 residues. CDR1 is MNHEY, CDR2 SMNVEV, per germline (reference sequence).

The V gene is TRBV19, the J gene TRBJ1-5; 7 bases are shared with TRBD1. The CDR3 is 16 amino acids. The V gene's germline CDR1 is LNHDA and CDR2 SQIVND (reference sequence). V lost 6 bases and J lost 4; bases outside the gene matches: 12. The CDR3 sequence is CASRGNRDSTNQPQHF. CDR3 in DNA: TGTGCCAGTAGGGGAAACCGGGACAGCACTAATCAGCCCCAGCATTTT.

The V call is TRBV18, the J call TRBJ1-2, with TRBD1 matching 9 bases. J gave up 7 bases and V 3 bases, and 3 bases lay outside the gene matches. The germline gives CDR1 KGHSH, CDR2 LQKENI. The CDR3 length is 13 residues. CDR3 protein: CASSPRDRVGYTF. The CDR3 coding sequence is TGTGCCAGCTCACCCAGGGACAGGGTTGGCTACACCTTC.

V gene TRBV19 combines with J gene TRBJ1-5; no clear D. V lost 7 bases, J lost 2 bases, and 6 bases lay in between. CDR1 LNHDA and CDR2 SQIVND come from the germline V gene (reference sequence). The CDR3 totals 12 residues. Here the CDR3 DNA reads TGTGCCAGTATGTTCGGCAATCAGCCCCAGCATTTT. Amino acids: CASMFGNQPQHF.

The V gene is TRBV6-1, the J gene TRBJ1-5; D call uncertain. Germline V CDR1 and CDR2: MNHNS, SASEGT. This CDR3 has 17 residues. V lost 3 bases to trimming and J lost 2 bases, with 17 bases between them. The CDR3 region has the DNA TGTGCCAGCAGTGACCCCTTAGGAGACTGGGGCAATCAGCCCCAGCATTTT. This gives the protein CASSDPLGDWGNQPQHF.

The rearrangement uses TRBV18 and TRBJ1-6; D is possibly TRBD1 (6 bases). Germline V CDR1 and CDR2: KGHSH, LQKENI. V lost 2 bases and J 7 bases, leaving 9 bases between the germline ends. The CDR3 extends over 14 amino acids. CDR3: CASSPGTWNSPLHF. CDR3 DNA sequence: TGTGCCAGCTCACCAGGGACATGGAATTCACCCCTCCACTTT.

This rearrangement joins TRBV5-1 to TRBJ2-1; 12 bases are shared with TRBD2. The ends lost 3 bases at V and 6 bases at J; junction bases unmatched: 10. CDR1 is SGHRS and CDR2 is YFSETQ in the germline V gene. The CDR3 totals 17 residues. Written as DNA, the CDR3 is TGCGCCAGCAGCTCCAACCCTAGCGGGAGGGTGAGCAATGAGCAGTTCTTC. This translates into CASSSNPSGRVSNEQFF.

V gene TRBV3-1 (or the pseudogene TRBV3-2) combines with J gene TRBJ1-6; D uncertain. The length of the CDR3 is 13 residues. The V and J ends lost 1 base and 10 bases respectively, with 8 bases between them. Germline assignment: CDR1 LGHDT and CDR2 YNNKEL (reference sequence). CDR3 sequence: CASSQVAGSPLHF. The CDR3 bases are TGTGCCAGCAGCCAAGTCGCGGGATCACCCCTCCACTTT.

The sample holds a few counts of this clone. The rearrangement uses TRBV2 and TRBJ1-1; D uncertain. Trimming pared 4 bases from V and 8 bases from J, leaving 8 bases between. Germline CDR1 SNHLY, CDR2 FYNNEI. CDR3 size: 11 residues. Here the CDR3 DNA reads TGTGCCAGCAGTGGAATACCAGAAGCTTTCTTT. Its translation is CASSGIPEAFF.

The chain employs TRBV19 and TRBJ1-5, with D perhaps matching TRBD1 (6 bases). The germline CDR1 and CDR2 sequences are LNHDA and SQIVND (reference sequence). V gave up 3 bases and J gave up 4 bases, with 10 bases separating them. CDR3 size: 14 residues. The DNA of the CDR3 is TGTGCCAGTAGTATCCAGGGGCGGAATCAGCCCCAGCATTTT. Protein sequence: CASSIQGRNQPQHF.

The genes are TRBV15 and TRBJ1-1; perhaps TRBD1 as D (6 bases). Between the trimmed V and J ends, which lost 1 base and 3 bases, there was a span of 9 bases. Germline CDR1 is LNHNV and CDR2 is YYDKDF (reference sequence). The CDR3 loop spans 14 amino acids. The CDR3, as DNA: TGTGCCACCAGCAGAGGGGACACTTACACTGAAGCTTTCTTT. Residues: CATSRGDTYTEAFF. The full variable domain, completed using reference TRBV15 and TRBJ1-1, is DAMVIQNPRYQVTQFGKPVTLSCSQTLNHNVMYWYQQKSSQAPKLLFHYYDKDFNNEADTPDNFQSRRPNTSFCFLDIRSPGLGDTAMYLCATSRGDTYTEAFFGQGTRLTVV.

This clone was seen only a few times. The genes are TRBV5-1 and TRBJ1-3; weak D call: TRBD1 (5 bases). Germline assignment: CDR1 SGHRS and CDR2 YFSETQ. The V gene lost 2 bases and the J gene lost 4 bases, with 10 bases spanning the gap. The CDR3 consists of 14 residues. The CDR3 reads CASSFQGTGNTIYF. The DNA for the CDR3 is TGCGCCAGCAGCTTCCAGGGAACGGGAAACACCATATATTTT.

This clone was observed once. V is TRBV5-4 and J is TRBJ1-3; D is ambiguous. Germline assignment: CDR1 SGHNT and CDR2 YYREEE (reference sequence). V was shortened by 6 bases and J by 3 bases, with 16 bases between the two germline ends. The CDR3 totals 15 residues. CDR3 sequence reads: CASTSQSSGGNTIYF. Here the CDR3 DNA reads TGTGCCAGCACTTCTCAGAGCAGTGGTGGAAACACCATATATTTT.

This chain joins TRBV5-1 and TRBJ1-1; 10 nucleotides agree with TRBD1. V lost 4 bases and J lost 4; bases outside the gene matches: 4. This CDR3 has 14 residues. In germline, CDR1 is SGHRS, CDR2 YFSETQ. CDR3 residues: CASSPGQGGTEAFF. The CDR3, as DNA: TGCGCCAGCAGCCCTGGACAGGGGGGCACTGAAGCTTTCTTT.

The CDR3 coding sequence is TGTGCCAGCAGCTCTTCAGGCCCGTTAGGAGAAAAACTGTTTTTT. As protein: CASSSSGPLGEKLFF. The chain employs TRBV7-9 and TRBJ1-4, with D unresolved. V gave up 4 bases and J gave up 8 bases, with 17 bases separating them. The CDR3 totals 15 residues. Germline V lookup: CDR1 SEHNR, CDR2 FQNEAQ (reference sequence).

The V and J genes are TRBV5-6 and TRBJ2-7; D may match TRBD1 or TRBD2 (5 bases each). Germline-derived CDR1 and CDR2 are SGHDT and YYEEEE. Trimming took off 6 bases at V and 0 bases at J, with 19 bases between the two ends. The CDR3 runs 16 residues. The CDR3 region has the DNA TGTGCCAGCACCCTATCACGCCGGGACCCCTCCTACGAGCAGTACTTC. Protein sequence: CASTLSRRDPSYEQYF. The full variable domain, rest sourced from reference TRBV5-6 and TRBJ2-7, is DAGVTQSPTHLIKTRGQQVTLRCSPKSGHDTVSWYQQALGQGPQFIFQYYEEEERQRGNFPDRFSGHQFPNYSSELNVNALLLGDSALYLCASTLSRRDPSYEQYFGPGTRLTVT.

J is TRBJ1-2 and V is TRBV27; 12 nucleotides align to TRBD1. V lost 4 bases and J lost 3; bases outside the gene matches: 3. Germline V CDR1 and CDR2: MNHEY, SMNVEV (reference sequence). The CDR3 sequence is 15 residues long. This chain's CDR3 is CASSYGTGGHYGYTF. The CDR3 nucleotides are TGTGCCAGCAGTTATGGGACAGGGGGCCACTATGGCTACACCTTC.

The V and J genes are TRBV15 and TRBJ1-2; weak D call: TRBD1 (5 bases). From germline, CDR1 is LNHNV and CDR2 YYDKDF (reference sequence). The CDR3 consists of 15 residues. The V gene lost 3 bases and the J gene lost 3 bases, with 14 bases spanning the gap. CDR3 sequence reads: CATSSPRVVYYGYTF. As DNA, the CDR3 is TGTGCCACCAGCAGCCCCAGGGTAGTTTACTATGGCTACACCTTC.

The V and J genes are TRBV28 and TRBJ2-1; 11 bases map to TRBD2. Germline V gene sequence: CDR1 MDHEN, CDR2 SYDVKM. V dropped 5 bases and J dropped 16; count of bases not matched to a gene: 7. The CDR3 extends over 12 amino acids. The CDR3 nucleotides are TGTGCCAGCAGTCCCCTAGCGGGGGGTGGTTTCTTC. Translated, it gives CASSPLAGGGFF.

This chain connects TRBV4-2 to TRBJ2-5; 10 bases fit TRBD2. CDR3 length equals 17 residues. Trimming removed 1 base from V and 3 bases from J; junction bases left unmatched: 8. Per the germline V gene, CDR1 is LGHNA and CDR2 is YNFKEQ. DNA for the CDR3: TGTGCCAGCAGCCAAGGAGTTAGCGGGGGGTATGAAGAGACCCAGTACTTC. This sequence encodes CASSQGVSGGYEETQYF.